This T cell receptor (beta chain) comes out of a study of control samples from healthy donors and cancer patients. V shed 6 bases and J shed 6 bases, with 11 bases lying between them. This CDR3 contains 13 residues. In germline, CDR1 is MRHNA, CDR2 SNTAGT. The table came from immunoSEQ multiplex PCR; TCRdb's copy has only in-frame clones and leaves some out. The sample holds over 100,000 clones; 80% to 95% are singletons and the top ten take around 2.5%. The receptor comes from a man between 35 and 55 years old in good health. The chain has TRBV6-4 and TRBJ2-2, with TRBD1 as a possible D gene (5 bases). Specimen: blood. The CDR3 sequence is CASRGTGSGELFF. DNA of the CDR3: TGTGCCAGCAGGGGTACAGGATCCGGGGAGCTGTTTTTT.